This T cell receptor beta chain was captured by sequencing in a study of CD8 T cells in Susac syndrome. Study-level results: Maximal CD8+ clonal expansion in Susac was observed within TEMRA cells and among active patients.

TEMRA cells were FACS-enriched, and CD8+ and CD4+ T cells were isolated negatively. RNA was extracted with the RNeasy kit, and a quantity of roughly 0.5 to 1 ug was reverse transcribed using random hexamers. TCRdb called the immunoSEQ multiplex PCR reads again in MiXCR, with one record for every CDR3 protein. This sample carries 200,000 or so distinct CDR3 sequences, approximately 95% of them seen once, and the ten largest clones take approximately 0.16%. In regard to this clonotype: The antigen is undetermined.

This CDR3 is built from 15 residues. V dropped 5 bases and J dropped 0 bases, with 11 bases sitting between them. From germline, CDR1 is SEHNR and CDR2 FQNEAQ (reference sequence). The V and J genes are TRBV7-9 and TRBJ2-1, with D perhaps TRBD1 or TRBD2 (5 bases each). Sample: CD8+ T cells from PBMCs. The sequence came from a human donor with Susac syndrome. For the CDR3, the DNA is TGTGCCAGCAGCCCAGTCGGGGCCTCCTACAATGAGCAGTTCTTC. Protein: CASSPVGASYNEQFF.